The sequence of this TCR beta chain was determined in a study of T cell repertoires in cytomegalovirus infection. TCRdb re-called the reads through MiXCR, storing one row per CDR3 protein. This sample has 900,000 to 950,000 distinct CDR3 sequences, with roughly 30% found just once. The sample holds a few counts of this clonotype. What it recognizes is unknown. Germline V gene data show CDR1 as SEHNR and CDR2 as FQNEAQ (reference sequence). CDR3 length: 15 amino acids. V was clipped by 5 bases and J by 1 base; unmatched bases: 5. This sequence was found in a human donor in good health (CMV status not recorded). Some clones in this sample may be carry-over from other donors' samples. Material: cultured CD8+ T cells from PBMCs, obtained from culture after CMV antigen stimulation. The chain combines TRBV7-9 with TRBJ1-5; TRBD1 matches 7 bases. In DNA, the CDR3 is TGTGCCAGCAGCAAACAGACAGGGAGCAATCAGCCCCAGCATTTT. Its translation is CASSKQTGSNQPQHF.